This entry lists 23 T cell receptor beta chains sequenced from one sample in a study of shared clonotypes between healthy human individuals. The method was immunoSEQ multiplex PCR; TCRdb's version includes in-frame clones alone and lacks a portion of them. The data contain some 2,000,000 clones, 85% to 95% of them singletons. The sample consisted of naive CD4+ T cells sorted from blood. The subset was: CD45RA+ positively selected. The receptor set was obtained from a man between 18 and 29 years old in good health.

V usage is TRBV9 and J usage is TRBJ2-5; a weak D match, TRBD1 (6 bases). V was clipped by 4 bases and J by 3 bases, with 16 bases between them. CDR3 length equals 15 residues. Germline V CDR1 and CDR2: SGDLS, YYNGEE. Here the CDR3 reads CASSKTGSSKETQYF. CDR3 sequence (DNA): TGTGCCAGCAGCAAGACAGGAAGCAGTAAAGAGACCCAGTACTTC.

This rearrangement joins TRBV5-1 to TRBJ2-1; TRBD2 agrees at 10 bases. Unmatched junction bases numbered 5, after V lost 0 bases and J lost 5 bases. The CDR3 spans 16 residues. Germline V gives CDR1 SGHRS, CDR2 YFSETQ. The CDR3 is CASSLVPTSGNNEQFF. The CDR3, as DNA: TGCGCCAGCAGCTTGGTGCCCACTAGCGGGAACAATGAGCAGTTCTTC.

V gene TRBV28 combines with J gene TRBJ1-3; D is ambiguous. The CDR3 has 14 amino acids. V was pared by 5 bases and J by 0 bases, with 8 bases between. Germline V gene sequence: CDR1 MDHEN, CDR2 SYDVKM. This chain's CDR3 is CASSPDISGNTIYF. CDR3 DNA: TGTGCCAGCAGTCCTGACATCTCTGGAAACACCATATATTTT.

This clone is a singleton in its sample. This chain connects TRBV19 to TRBJ2-2; 8 positions agree with TRBD1. Germline CDR1 is LNHDA and CDR2 is SQIVND (reference sequence). The CDR3 is made up of 15 amino acids. The ends lost 7 bases at V and 5 bases at J; junction bases unmatched: 9. The CDR3 region is CASNSGGDRTGELFF. The CDR3 nucleotides read TGTGCCAGTAACTCAGGGGGCGACAGGACCGGGGAGCTGTTTTTT. The full variable domain, completed using reference TRBV19 and TRBJ2-2, is DGGITQSPKYLFRKEGQNVTLSCEQNLNHDAMYWYRQDPGQGLRLIYYSQIVNDFQKGDIAEGYSVSREKKESFPLTVTSAQKNPTAFYLCASNSGGDRTGELFFGEGSRLTVL.

This rearrangement joins TRBV7-2 to TRBJ2-7; D perhaps matches TRBD2 (5 bases). Germline CDR1 and CDR2: SGHTA and FQGNSA. V lost 8 bases, J lost 3 bases, and 11 bases lay in between. The CDR3 sequence is 12 residues long. The CDR3 coding sequence is TGTGCCAGCCAACGTGAGGGCTACGAGCAGTACTTC. Protein: CASQREGYEQYF.

A word on this clone: The same CDR3 can be traced to other DNA sequences in this sample. The chain recombines TRBV7-2 with TRBJ1-5, with D possibly TRBD1 on 5 matching bases. Germline-derived CDR1 and CDR2 are SGHTA and FQGNSA. Trimming left V 2 bases short and J 0 bases short, with 8 bases between. This CDR3 is built from 15 residues. The CDR3 nucleotides read TGTGCCAGCAGCTTACAGGGTGCTAGCAATCAGCCCCAGCATTTT. The encoded protein is CASSLQGASNQPQHF.

The genes are TRBV2 and TRBJ2-7; D not resolved. Trimming removed 6 bases from V and 3 bases from J, with 6 bases in between. The germline V gene encodes CDR1 SNHLY and CDR2 FYNNEI. The CDR3 consists of 11 residues. CDR3 region: CASSGFYEQYF. As DNA, the CDR3 is TGTGCCAGCAGCGGTTTCTACGAGCAGTACTTC.

This chain's CDR3 is CASSIYEKLFF. Here the CDR3 DNA reads TGTGCCAGCTCTATCTATGAAAAACTGTTTTTT. The chain employs TRBV2 and TRBJ1-4; the D is unclear. From germline, CDR1 is SNHLY and CDR2 FYNNEI. V was trimmed by 8 bases and J by 6 bases, leaving 7 bases between them. CDR3 length equals 11 residues.

Turning to this clone: The same CDR3 arises from other DNA sequences in this sample as well. The J gene is TRBJ1-2, the V gene TRBV5-1; 7 bases fit TRBD1. J was trimmed by 3 bases and V by 0 bases; bases with no gene match: 2. Germline CDR1 reads SGHRS; CDR2 reads YFSETQ. This CDR3 comprises 14 residues. The CDR3 sequence is CASSLGGGDYGYTF. The CDR3 DNA is TGCGCCAGCAGCTTGGGAGGGGGCGACTATGGCTACACCTTC.

The rearrangement links TRBV30 to TRBJ2-1, with D possibly TRBD1 on 5 matching bases. V was shortened by 3 bases and J by 10 bases, with 13 bases between the two germline ends. From germline, CDR1 is GTSNPN and CDR2 SVGIG (reference sequence). The CDR3 consists of 12 residues. For the CDR3, the DNA is TGTGCCTGGAGAGAAGGGGCGGAGGAGCAGTTCTTC. Protein: CAWREGAEEQFF.

As DNA, the CDR3 is TGTGCCAGCGGCTCCCGGGACAGGGTGACAGATACGCAGTATTTT. Protein product: CASGSRDRVTDTQYF. The V gene is TRBV6-5, the J gene TRBJ2-3, with 9 bases lining up with TRBD1. The CDR3 is 15 amino acids. Germline V gene data show CDR1 as MNHEY and CDR2 as SVGAGI. V shed 8 bases, J shed 3 bases, and the junction held 9 bases outside the gene matches.

The genes are TRBV14 and TRBJ2-2; 13 positions match TRBD2. There are 15 residues in the CDR3. The V segment lost 4 bases and the J segment 8 bases; nucleotides outside the gene matches: 4. The germline CDR1 and CDR2 sequences are SGHDN and FVKESK. The chain's CDR3 is CASSLQGLAGGELFF. Written as DNA, the CDR3 is TGTGCCAGCAGCCTCCAGGGACTAGCGGGAGGGGAGCTGTTTTTT.

This chain joins TRBV5-1 and TRBJ1-2; TRBD1 matches 10 bases. Germline lookup yields CDR1 SGHRS and CDR2 YFSETQ. The CDR3 has 16 amino acids. V dropped 2 bases and J dropped 6; count of bases not matched to a gene: 10. The chain's CDR3 is CASSLAPGQGFNGYTF. DNA for the CDR3: TGCGCCAGCAGCTTAGCACCGGGACAGGGGTTTAATGGCTACACCTTC.

As concerns this clone: The sample holds other DNA sequences that translate to the same CDR3. The chain couples TRBV6-5 to TRBJ2-1, with D perhaps TRBD1 (6 bases). Germline V gene data show CDR1 as MNHEY and CDR2 as SVGAGI. The V end lost 5 bases, the J end lost 4 bases, and 15 bases lay between the germline ends. The CDR3 loop spans 15 amino acids. CDR3 sequence (DNA): TGTGCCAGCAGTAAGACAGGTCTTAGTTACAATGAGCAGTTCTTC. Encoded protein: CASSKTGLSYNEQFF.

The count of this clone is one. Other DNA sequences within the sample encode an identical CDR3. The chain couples TRBV10-2 to TRBJ2-7; D could derive from TRBD1 or TRBD2 (5 bases each). The germline gives CDR1 WSHSY, CDR2 SAAADI. CDR3 size: 14 residues. Trimming left V 0 bases short and J 3 bases short, with 9 bases between. CDR3 sequence: CASSESPGSYEQYF. CDR3 bases: TGCGCCAGCAGTGAGTCGCCAGGGAGCTACGAGCAGTACTTC.

CDR3 loop: CASTWDTSGSYEQYF. The CDR3 DNA reads TGCGCCAGCACCTGGGATACTAGCGGGAGCTACGAGCAGTACTTC. The chain employs TRBV10-2 and TRBJ2-7, with 11 nucleotides matching TRBD2. Germline CDR1 WSHSY, CDR2 SAAADI. CDR3 length: 15 residues. V lost 7 bases to trimming and J lost 3 bases; unmatched junction nucleotides: 8.

The table lists this clone with a count of one. The CDR3: CASSYNTGTGYSPLHF. CDR3 DNA: TGTGCCAGCAGCTATAACACCGGGACAGGGTATTCACCCCTCCACTTT. The chain carries TRBV27 and TRBJ1-6, with 9 positions matching TRBD1. V gave up 6 bases and J gave up 8 bases; unmatched junction bases: 11. Germline loops: CDR1 MNHEY, CDR2 SMNVEV (reference sequence). This CDR3 contains 16 residues.

The V gene is TRBV30, the J gene TRBJ2-1, with TRBD1 identical over 7 bases. J gave up 4 bases and V 0 bases, and 6 bases lay outside the gene matches. The CDR3 is made up of 15 amino acids. Germline V CDR1 and CDR2: GTSNPN, SVGIG (reference sequence). The CDR3 coding sequence is TGTGCCTGGAGTGTAAAACAGGGGCTTTACAATGAGCAGTTCTTC. Translated, it gives CAWSVKQGLYNEQFF.

The chain employs TRBV19 and TRBJ1-5; 8 nucleotides match TRBD1. After removal of 6 bases from V and 0 bases from J, the junction contained 13 bases not matched to a gene. The CDR3 runs 18 residues. CDR1 is LNHDA and CDR2 is SQIVND in the germline V gene (reference sequence). CDR3 bases: TGTGCCAGTAGAGCTCAAGGGGCGGGACAGGCTAGCAATCAGCCCCAGCATTTT. Protein: CASRAQGAGQASNQPQHF.

The rearrangement uses TRBV4-2 and TRBJ2-5; 11 bases are shared with TRBD2. The CDR3 contains 17 residues. The V gene end was trimmed by 4 bases and the J gene end by 1 base; junction bases not matched to a gene: 8. Germline V gene data show CDR1 as LGHNA and CDR2 as YNFKEQ. The CDR3, as DNA: TGTGCCAGCAGCCTAGGGACTAGCGGAGAGTTCCAAGAGACCCAGTACTTC. It encodes CASSLGTSGEFQETQYF.

The chain is built from TRBV30 and TRBJ1-2; D uncertain. Germline CDR1 is GTSNPN and CDR2 is SVGIG (reference sequence). This CDR3 region has 12 residues. Trimming removed 4 bases from V and 8 bases from J, with 14 bases in between. CDR3 in DNA: TGTGCCTGGACACTCGGGGAGCGGGGCTACACCTTC. This sequence encodes CAWTLGERGYTF. Full variable domain (rest looked up from reference TRBV30 and TRBJ1-2): SQTIHQWPATLVQPVGSPLSLECTVEGTSNPNLYWYRQAAGRGLQLLFYSVGIGQISSEVPQNLSASRPQDRQFILSSKKLLLSDSGFYLCAWTLGERGYTFGSGTRLTVV.

The rearrangement uses TRBV19 and TRBJ2-2; D is ambiguous. V dropped 3 bases and J dropped 6 bases, with 8 bases sitting between them. In germline, CDR1 is LNHDA, CDR2 SQIVND (reference sequence). The CDR3 sequence is 13 residues long. The CDR3 loop is CASSMRPPGELFF. CDR3 bases: TGTGCCAGTAGTATGCGGCCGCCCGGGGAGCTGTTTTTT.

This CDR3 is CASLVEGSPLHF. In DNA form, the CDR3 reads TGTGCCAGCTTAGTTGAGGGCTCACCCCTCCACTTT. This sequence joins TRBV2 and TRBJ1-6; D not resolved. CDR3 size: 12 residues. V lost 8 bases, J lost 10 bases, and 12 bases lay in between. Germline V gene lookup returns CDR1 SNHLY and CDR2 FYNNEI.